This T cell receptor (beta chain) emerged from a study of T cells after yellow fever vaccination. Study at large: For low cell numbers, libraries were made with SMART-Seq v4 Ultra Low Input.

The table lists this clonotype with many counts. Its specificity is not known. TCRdb reanalysed the 5' RACE reads using MiXCR and keeps one entry per CDR3 protein. The table records 110,000 to 150,000 distinct CDR3 sequences, under 8% of them present only once. Whole-study findings and limits: There was a possibility that FACS-sorted repertoires contained abundant clonotypes contaminating from the bulk population.

With 5 bases clipped from V and 7 bases from J, the junction kept 10 bases outside the gene matches. The CDR3 sequence is 16 residues long. CDR1 and CDR2 from the germline V gene are SGHRS and YFSETQ. This specimen consisted of CD4+ T cells sorted from PBMCs, obtained 10 days after the yellow fever booster vaccination. The source of this sequence is a man aged 25-40 years who received the YFV17D yellow fever vaccine. The chain recombines TRBV5-1 with TRBJ2-1; 12 nucleotides match TRBD2. The DNA for the CDR3 is TGCGCCAGCAGAAGGACTAGCGGGATCCCGGCGAATGAGCAGTTCTTC. Protein: CASRRTSGIPANEQFF.